This T cell receptor (beta chain) originates from a study of human T cells and chemical hapten exposure. Unique molecular identifiers were attached to individual cDNA molecules during library preparation. TCRdb fed the RACE reads into MiXCR, producing one record per CDR3 protein. This sample carries around 180,000 distinct CDR3 sequences, approximately 29% of them seen once, and the ten largest clones take roughly 3%. As for this clonotype: Its antigen is undetermined.

General study findings and limits: Expanded TCRs clustered into significantly more large CDR3 similarity groups than controls, the analysis revealed.

Time point described: pre-sensitization, week 0. Treatment denoted: therapeutic diphenylcyclopropenone sensitization with weekly scalp DPC. Blood was collected ahead of every patch test applied. Sequenced here: whole blood, sampled in connection with sensitization to the hapten diphenylcyclopropenone (DPC). This TCR was sampled from a woman in her 30s with alopecia areata. Some clones in this sample may be carry-over from other donors' samples.

The CDR3 nucleotides read TGTGCCACCTCGGACAGATCCTACGAGCAGTACTTC. Amino acids: CATSDRSYEQYF. The V and J genes are TRBV10-3 and TRBJ2-7, with D possibly being TRBD1 (6 bases). The V gene's germline CDR1 is ENHRY and CDR2 SYGVKD. The CDR3 totals 12 residues. The V gene lost 10 bases and the J gene lost 1 base, with 11 bases spanning the gap.